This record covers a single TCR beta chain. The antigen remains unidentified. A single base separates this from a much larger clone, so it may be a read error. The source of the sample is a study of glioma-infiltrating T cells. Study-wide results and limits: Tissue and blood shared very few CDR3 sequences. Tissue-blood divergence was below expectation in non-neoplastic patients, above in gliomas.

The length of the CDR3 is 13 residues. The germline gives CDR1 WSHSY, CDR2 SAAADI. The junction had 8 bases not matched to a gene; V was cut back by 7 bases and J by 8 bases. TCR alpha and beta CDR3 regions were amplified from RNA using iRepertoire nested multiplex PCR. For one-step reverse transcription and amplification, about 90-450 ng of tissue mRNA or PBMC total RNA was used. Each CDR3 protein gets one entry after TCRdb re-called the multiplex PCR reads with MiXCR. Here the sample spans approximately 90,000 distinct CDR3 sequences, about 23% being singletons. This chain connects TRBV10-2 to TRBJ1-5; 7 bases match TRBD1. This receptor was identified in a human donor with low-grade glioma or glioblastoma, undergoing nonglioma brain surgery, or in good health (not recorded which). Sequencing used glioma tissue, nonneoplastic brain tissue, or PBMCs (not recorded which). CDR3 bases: TGCGCCAGCACTCTCGACAGGGACAAGCCCCAGCATTTT. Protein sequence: CASTLDRDKPQHF.